Shown below are 29 T cell receptor beta chains from a single sample sequenced in a study of T cell responses to AZD1222 COVID-19 vaccine. The data were produced by immunoSEQ multiplex PCR, yet TCRdb's version contains in-frame clones alone and is incomplete. Of 72,000 or so clones detected, about 90% appear once; the ten largest clones hold over 20%. Here the sequenced sample was peripheral blood, taken on day 0 of AZD1222 vaccination. These receptor sequences come from an adult in good health.

This chain connects TRBV5-1 to TRBJ1-6; the match to TRBD1 covers 7 bases. Germline V gives CDR1 SGHRS, CDR2 YFSETQ. The V and J ends lost 4 bases and 8 bases, in that order; junction bases with no gene match: 9. The CDR3 has 15 amino acids. DNA for the CDR3: TGCGCCAGCAGCATGACAGGGAGAAAGGATTCACCCCTCCACTTT. It translates to CASSMTGRKDSPLHF.

V usage is TRBV6-5 and J usage is TRBJ1-1, with D uncertain. This CDR3 spans 13 amino acids. V lost 6 bases and J 0 bases, leaving 8 bases between the germline ends. Germline V gene sequence: CDR1 MNHEY, CDR2 SVGAGI. Here the CDR3 DNA reads TGTGCCAGCAGAATAACAGTGAACACTGAAGCTTTCTTT. It specifies CASRITVNTEAFF.

V and J are TRBV19 and TRBJ1-2; 7 bases agree with TRBD1. The CDR3 is 16 residues long. CDR1 and CDR2 (germline): LNHDA, SQIVND (reference sequence). After removal of 3 bases from V and 4 bases from J, the junction contained 11 bases not matched to a gene. The CDR3: CASSIPLTGIAYGYTF. The DNA for the CDR3 is TGTGCCAGTAGTATTCCCTTGACAGGGATTGCCTATGGCTACACCTTC.

The V and J genes are TRBV7-3 and TRBJ2-1, with 8 positions matching TRBD2. Looked up from germline, CDR1 is SGHTA and CDR2 is FQGTGA. This CDR3 is built from 17 residues. Unmatched junction bases numbered 11, after V lost 1 base and J lost 6 bases. The CDR3 bases are TGTGCCAGCAGCTTAAGTCCCGGCCTAGCGGGTGGCAATGAGCAGTTCTTC. Amino acids: CASSLSPGLAGGNEQFF. Combining the CDR3 with reference TRBV7-3 and TRBJ2-1 gives the whole variable domain GAGVSQTPSNKVTEKGKYVELRCDPISGHTALYWYRQSLGQGPEFLIYFQGTGAADDSGLPNDRFFAVRPEGSVSTLKIQRTERGDSAVYLCASSLSPGLAGGNEQFFGPGTRLTVL.

The chain couples TRBV5-5 to TRBJ2-5, with D possibly being TRBD1 (6 bases). Trimming removed 2 bases from V and 1 base from J, with 9 bases in between. The CDR3 consists of 14 residues. Looked up from germline, CDR1 is SGHKS and CDR2 is YYEKEE (reference sequence). The CDR3 protein is CASSFRTVQETQYF. The CDR3 DNA reads as TGTGCCAGCAGCTTTAGGACAGTCCAAGAGACCCAGTACTTC.

V gene TRBV7-2 combines with J gene TRBJ2-5; 12 nucleotides agree with TRBD2. V lost 1 base to trimming and J lost 5 bases; unmatched junction nucleotides: 5. The germline CDR1 and CDR2 sequences are SGHTA and FQGNSA. This CDR3 is 16 amino acids long. The CDR3 sequence is CASSLGTSGIGETQYF. In nucleotides, the CDR3 is TGTGCCAGCAGCTTAGGGACTAGCGGGATTGGGGAGACCCAGTACTTC.

This chain joins TRBV13 and TRBJ2-2; no firm D call. Germline assignment: CDR1 PRHDT and CDR2 FYEKMQ (reference sequence). Between the trimmed V and J ends, which lost 3 bases and 1 base, there was a span of 9 bases. This CDR3 is 15 amino acids long. The CDR3 is CASSFDTRNTGELFF. In DNA form, the CDR3 reads TGTGCCAGCAGCTTCGATACGCGGAACACCGGGGAGCTGTTTTTT.

This clone has more than one count but fewer than ten. V is TRBV9 and J is TRBJ1-6; tentative D call: TRBD1 (5 bases). CDR3 length equals 15 residues. Between the trimmed V and J ends, which lost 1 base and 7 bases, there was a span of 12 bases. Germline V lookup: CDR1 SGDLS, CDR2 YYNGEE. The CDR3 loop is CASSVQQGQNSPLHF. Here the CDR3 DNA reads TGTGCCAGCAGCGTACAGCAGGGTCAAAATTCACCCCTCCACTTT.

The chain couples TRBV5-5 to TRBJ2-6; D is possibly TRBD1 or TRBD2 (6 bases each). Germline V CDR1 and CDR2: SGHKS, YYEKEE (reference sequence). The CDR3 covers 18 residues. The ends were cut back, 4 bases at V and 0 bases at J, with 17 bases in the middle. This CDR3 reads CASSPAGTGNSGANVLTF. CDR3 sequence (DNA): TGTGCCAGCAGCCCGGCGGGAACAGGGAACTCTGGGGCCAACGTCCTGACTTTC.

This clone was detected once. The CDR3 spells CASTTLAGDNTGELFF. The CDR3 bases are TGTGCCAGCACCACACTAGCGGGGGATAACACCGGGGAGCTGTTTTTT. The rearrangement joins TRBV28 to TRBJ2-2; 11 nucleotides match TRBD2. CDR1 MDHEN and CDR2 SYDVKM come from the germline V gene. This CDR3 region has 16 residues. Losses at the gene ends were 7 bases for V and 2 bases for J; bases not matched to a gene: 6.

The chain links TRBV9 to TRBJ2-7, with 7 bases aligning to TRBD1. The CDR3 is 16 residues long. Trimming at V came to 0 bases and at J to 3 bases, leaving 9 bases not matched to a gene. Per germline, CDR1 SGDLS and CDR2 YYNGEE. The CDR3 loop is CASSVDGEGTVYEQYF. The CDR3 DNA reads TGTGCCAGCAGCGTAGACGGGGAAGGGACAGTCTACGAGCAGTACTTC. Supplemented by reference TRBV9 and TRBJ2-7, the full variable domain reads DSGVTQTPKHLITATGQRVTLRCSPRSGDLSVYWYQQSLDQGLQFLIQYYNGEERAKGNILERFSAQQFPDLHSELNLSSLELGDSALYFCASSVDGEGTVYEQYFGPGTRLTVT.

This clone was seen only a few times. CDR3 in amino acids: CASSLEGQEGQPQHF. The CDR3 DNA follows: TGCGCCAGCAGCTTGGAGGGACAGGAAGGACAGCCCCAGCATTTT. The V and J genes are TRBV5-1 and TRBJ1-5, with 8 bases matching TRBD1. Trimming cost V 0 bases and J 7 bases; bases outside gene matches: 6. CDR3 length: 15 residues. Germline V gives CDR1 SGHRS, CDR2 YFSETQ.

The chain recombines TRBV5-5 with TRBJ1-2; D uncertain. Germline CDR1 reads SGHKS; CDR2 reads YYEKEE (reference sequence). The V end lost 0 bases, the J end lost 8 bases, and 14 bases lay between the germline ends. The CDR3 is 14 amino acids. CDR3 region: CASSLAEGIGGYTF. CDR3 DNA sequence: TGTGCCAGCAGCTTGGCGGAGGGCATTGGCGGCTACACCTTC.

This sequence joins TRBV7-3 and TRBJ2-3; D gene uncertain. The V end lost 2 bases, the J end lost 6 bases, and 9 bases lay between the germline ends. Germline loops: CDR1 SGHTA, CDR2 FQGTGA. The CDR3 consists of 13 residues. The CDR3 nucleotides are TGTGCCAGCAGCTTATTAGGATTGGATACGCAGTATTTT. Protein sequence: CASSLLGLDTQYF.

Only one count was recorded for this clone. The rearrangement uses TRBV4-2 and TRBJ1-2; no reliable D call. The V gene lost 0 bases and the J gene lost 8 bases, with 13 bases spanning the gap. The CDR3 covers 14 residues. Germline-derived CDR1 and CDR2 are LGHNA and YNFKEQ. CDR3 region: CASSQEGGVGGYTF. CDR3 DNA sequence: TGTGCCAGCAGCCAAGAGGGCGGGGTGGGAGGCTACACCTTC.

The chain employs TRBV29-1 and TRBJ1-1; D not certain. CDR3 length equals 13 residues. The germline V gene encodes CDR1 SQVTM and CDR2 ANQGSEA. Trimming left V 3 bases short and J 4 bases short, with 12 bases between. CDR3 residues: CSVEYRVGTEAFF. CDR3 sequence (DNA): TGCAGCGTTGAGTACCGGGTTGGCACTGAAGCTTTCTTT. The full variable domain, completed using reference TRBV29-1 and TRBJ1-1, is SAVISQKPSRDICQRGTSLTIQCQVDSQVTMMFWYRQQPGQSLTLIATANQGSEATYESGFVIDKFPISRPNLTFSTLTVSNMSPEDSSIYLCSVEYRVGTEAFFGQGTRLTVV.

The chain uses TRBV28 and TRBJ1-5; D gene ambiguous. The CDR3 is 14 amino acids. Trimming pared 1 base from V and 3 bases from J, leaving 7 bases between. Germline CDR1 reads MDHEN; CDR2 reads SYDVKM. This CDR3 reads CASSLFNPNQPQHF. The CDR3 nucleotides are TGTGCCAGCAGTTTATTTAATCCCAATCAGCCCCAGCATTTT.

The chain couples TRBV5-1 to TRBJ1-1, with 9 nucleotides matching TRBD1. Per germline, CDR1 SGHRS and CDR2 YFSETQ. The CDR3 is 15 amino acids. The ends lost 4 bases at V and 6 bases at J; junction bases unmatched: 10. This CDR3 is CASSPTGGGGAEAFF. CDR3 sequence (DNA): TGCGCCAGCAGCCCCACAGGGGGCGGAGGCGCTGAAGCTTTCTTT.

The chain recombines TRBV18 with TRBJ2-6; D call uncertain. Between the trimmed V and J ends, which lost 0 bases and 0 bases, there was a span of 12 bases. CDR1 is KGHSH and CDR2 is LQKENI in the germline V gene. This CDR3 is 18 amino acids long. In nucleotides, the CDR3 is TGTGCCAGCTCACCACCGTTTTTGGGATCCTCTGGGGCCAACGTCCTGACTTTC. It codes for CASSPPFLGSSGANVLTF.

The V gene is TRBV19, the J gene TRBJ2-7, with 7 bases lining up with TRBD2. J lost 3 bases, V lost 7 bases, and 12 bases had no gene match. CDR3 length: 15 amino acids. Germline CDR1 and CDR2: LNHDA and SQIVND (reference sequence). CDR3 loop: CASTASSGLHYEQYF. CDR3 coding DNA: TGTGCCAGTACGGCCTCCTCGGGACTACACTACGAGCAGTACTTC. The variable domain in full, with the rest retrieved from reference TRBV19 and TRBJ2-7, is DGGITQSPKYLFRKEGQNVTLSCEQNLNHDAMYWYRQDPGQGLRLIYYSQIVNDFQKGDIAEGYSVSREKKESFPLTVTSAQKNPTAFYLCASTASSGLHYEQYFGPGTRLTVT.

The CDR3 here is CASSPRPGLRTYTQYF. CDR3 sequence (DNA): TGTGCCAGCAGCCCAAGGCCAGGACTTAGGACGTATACGCAGTATTTT. V and J are TRBV7-9 and TRBJ2-3; a possible D gene is TRBD2 (5 bases). The CDR3 sequence is 16 residues long. The V gene lost 5 bases and the J gene lost 7 bases, with 22 bases spanning the gap. In germline, CDR1 is SEHNR, CDR2 FQNEAQ (reference sequence).

The chain carries TRBV5-4 and TRBJ1-5, with 8 bases that match TRBD1. Germline loops: CDR1 SGHNT, CDR2 YYREEE (reference sequence). The ends lost 5 bases at V and 9 bases at J; junction bases unmatched: 7. The CDR3 covers 13 residues. DNA for the CDR3: TGTGCCAGCAGTCGCGACAGGGGAGCGCCCCAGCATTTT. This translates into CASSRDRGAPQHF.

The chain joins TRBV18 to TRBJ2-7; 7 bases match TRBD2. Germline assignment: CDR1 KGHSH and CDR2 LQKENI. The V gene end was trimmed by 3 bases and the J gene end by 7 bases; junction bases not matched to a gene: 18. This CDR3 is built from 17 residues. Written as DNA, the CDR3 is TGTGCCAGCTCACCCACTTCAGGCGGGAGCCTCTCAGGTGAGCAGTACTTC. Translated: CASSPTSGGSLSGEQYF. Variable domain in full (rest from reference TRBV18 and TRBJ2-7): NAGVMQNPRHLVRRRGQEARLRCSPMKGHSHVYWYRQLPEEGLKFMVYLQKENIIDESGMPKERFSAEFPKEGPSILRIQQVVRGDSAAYFCASSPTSGGSLSGEQYFGPGTRLTVT.

The rearrangement joins TRBV3-1 (or the pseudogene TRBV3-2) to TRBJ1-2; the D gene is possibly TRBD1 (5 bases). The CDR3 runs to 15 residues. Trimming shortened V by 5 bases and J by 5 bases, and 18 bases separated the two germline ends. Germline V gene data show CDR1 as LGHDT and CDR2 as YNNKEL (reference sequence). The CDR3 DNA reads TGTGCCAGCAGCTCCTGGGGGGATAATTGGTATGGCTACACCTTC. Translating it yields CASSSWGDNWYGYTF.

The chain links TRBV4-3 to TRBJ1-2; perhaps TRBD1 as D (5 bases). V lost 0 bases to trimming and J lost 8 bases, with 10 bases between them. Germline V gene data show CDR1 as LGHNA and CDR2 as YSLEER. The CDR3 extends over 13 amino acids. The chain's CDR3 is CASSQETWGGYTF. The CDR3 nucleotides read TGCGCCAGCAGCCAAGAGACATGGGGGGGCTACACCTTC.

V gene TRBV7-6 combines with J gene TRBJ2-7, with 10 bases fitting TRBD1. The CDR3 spans 15 residues. Unmatched junction bases numbered 5, after V lost 5 bases and J lost 1 base. Germline lookup yields CDR1 SGHVS and CDR2 FNYEAQ. This CDR3 reads CASSARDRGSYEQYF. In DNA form, the CDR3 reads TGTGCCAGCAGCGCCCGGGACAGGGGTTCCTACGAGCAGTACTTC.

The chain carries TRBV5-1 and TRBJ2-7; D unresolved. V lost 0 bases to trimming and J lost 0 bases, with 7 bases between them. This CDR3 has 14 residues. Germline V gene sequence: CDR1 SGHRS, CDR2 YFSETQ. CDR3 amino acids: CASSLGDVSYEQYF. In DNA form, the CDR3 reads TGCGCCAGCAGCTTGGGAGACGTCTCCTACGAGCAGTACTTC.

The chain uses TRBV11-2 and TRBJ2-5; 15 positions agree with TRBD2. The CDR3 covers 17 residues. V trimming: 3 bases; J trimming: 5 bases; junction bases outside the gene matches: 7. Looked up from germline, CDR1 is SGHAT and CDR2 is FQNNGV. The CDR3: CASSFYGLAGGVETQYF. In DNA form, the CDR3 reads TGTGCCAGCAGCTTTTACGGACTAGCGGGAGGGGTTGAGACCCAGTACTTC.

The chain links TRBV4-2 to TRBJ1-2; D remains ambiguous. The CDR3 length is 12 residues. V was cut by 3 bases and J by 5 bases, with 7 bases left in between. The germline V gene encodes CDR1 LGHNA and CDR2 YNFKEQ. CDR3 nucleotides: TGTGCCAGCAGCCAGGATTCATATGGCTACACCTTC. Its translation is CASSQDSYGYTF.